This T cell receptor beta chain was sequenced during a study of blood T cell repertoires in COVID-19. Study information: Researchers got acute and convalescent COVID-19 samples from the United States, Italy and Spain. Sample material is recorded as cDNA or gDNA derived from T cells, B-cell-depleted T cells, or PBMCs.

Germline CDR1 and CDR2: SGHTA and FQGTGA. V was trimmed by 5 bases and J by 10 bases, leaving 20 bases between them. CDR3 length: 14 residues. In the study's own analysis: By means of reference gene primer amplification, nucleated cell counts were estimated. Here immunoSEQ multiplex PCR was the method, and the copy in TCRdb shows in-frame clones only, minus some. V, J and clone size derive from that table, while D and trimming were established from the DNA sequence. The sample has about 87,000 clones; 85% to 90% are singletons. This TCR derives from a man aged 35 to 55 with acute or convalescent COVID-19. The sample consisted of peripheral blood. The V gene is TRBV7-3, the J gene TRBJ1-1, with a tentative D call TRBD1 (6 bases). The CDR3 loop reads CASSPEQGIRGAFF. In DNA form, the CDR3 reads TGTGCCAGCAGCCCAGAACAAGGTATCAGGGGAGCTTTCTTT. The variable domain in full, with the rest retrieved from reference TRBV7-3 and TRBJ1-1, is GAGVSQTPSNKVTEKGKYVELRCDPISGHTALYWYRQSLGQGPEFLIYFQGTGAADDSGLPNDRFFAVRPEGSVSTLKIQRTERGDSAVYLCASSPEQGIRGAFFGQGTRLTVV.